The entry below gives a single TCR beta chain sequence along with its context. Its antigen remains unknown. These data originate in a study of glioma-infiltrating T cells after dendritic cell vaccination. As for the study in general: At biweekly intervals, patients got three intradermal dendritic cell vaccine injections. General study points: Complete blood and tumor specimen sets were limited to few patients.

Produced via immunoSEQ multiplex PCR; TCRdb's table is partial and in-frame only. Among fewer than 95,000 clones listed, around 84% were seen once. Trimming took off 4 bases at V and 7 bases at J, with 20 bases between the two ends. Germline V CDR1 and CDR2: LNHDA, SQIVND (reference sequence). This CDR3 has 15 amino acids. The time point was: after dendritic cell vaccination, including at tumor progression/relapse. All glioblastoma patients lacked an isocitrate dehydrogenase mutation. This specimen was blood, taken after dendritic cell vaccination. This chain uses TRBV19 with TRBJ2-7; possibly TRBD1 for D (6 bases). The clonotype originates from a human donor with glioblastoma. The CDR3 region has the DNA TGTGCCAGTAGTACCAAGACAGGCCGATTAGAAGAGCAGTACTTC. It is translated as CASSTKTGRLEEQYF.